These 15 T cell receptor beta chains originate from one sample sequenced in a study of T-cell memory formation after mild COVID-19 (TCRdb year 2021). Library generation was performed with 5' RACE. Sequencing used an Illumina NovaSeq 6000. In-frame beta chains were kept once TCRdb had trimmed the public reads at Q25 with fastp and called clones with MiXCR. Entries are consolidated by CDR3 protein sequence, retaining the most common genes and DNA. The sample table shows 410,000 or so distinct CDR3 sequences, and about 22% are seen once. Of the sample, 13% is held by the ten largest clones. Material: PBMCs or a T cell subset sorted from them (not recorded which). The receptor source for this set is an adult woman who had mild COVID-19 (a few samples of this study predate the infection). The sample titles of this study are shuffled in the database, so cell type and time point are left out; the donor was told from shared clones.

The chain recombines TRBV29-1 with TRBJ1-1, with D hard to call. Between the trimmed V and J ends, which lost 4 bases and 6 bases, there was a span of 12 bases. CDR1 is SQVTM, CDR2 ANQGSEA, per germline. The CDR3 sequence is 12 residues long. The CDR3 region is CSVALGIAEAFF. The CDR3 DNA follows: TGCAGCGTTGCTTTGGGGATAGCTGAAGCTTTCTTT.

This clonotype showed up just a few times. The V gene is TRBV7-9, the J gene TRBJ1-1; unclear D gene. There are 14 residues in the CDR3. Germline V gene lookup returns CDR1 SEHNR and CDR2 FQNEAQ (reference sequence). V was clipped by 3 bases and J by 3 bases, with 11 bases between them. The CDR3 DNA reads TGTGCCAGCAGCTTCGTTGTCCAAGACACTGAAGCTTTCTTT. The encoded protein is CASSFVVQDTEAFF.

The chain couples TRBV7-3 to TRBJ2-2; possible D gene TRBD1, 6 bases. The V gene lost 5 bases and the J gene lost 3 bases, with 16 bases spanning the gap. CDR1 and CDR2 from the germline V gene are SGHTA and FQGTGA. The CDR3 has 16 residues. CDR3 in DNA: TGTGCCAGCAGCATTAACAGGGTGTCGGACACCGGGGAGCTGTTTTTT. It is translated as CASSINRVSDTGELFF.

The sample holds a few counts of this clonotype. The chain has TRBV15 and TRBJ2-1, with TRBD2 matching over 9 bases. J gave up 10 bases and V 1 base, and 11 bases lay outside the gene matches. The CDR3 has 16 amino acids. CDR1 is LNHNV, CDR2 YYDKDF, per germline (reference sequence). The CDR3 DNA sequence: TGTGCCACCAGCAGAGTTGCGGGAGGGCCTCTGGGCGAGCAGTTCTTC. As protein: CATSRVAGGPLGEQFF.

In regard to this clonotype: The junction departs from germline at one end; a sequencing error may be responsible. V gene TRBV7-8 combines with J gene TRBJ1-6; D possibly corresponds to TRBD1 (6 bases). Per germline, CDR1 SGHVS and CDR2 FQNEAQ. The CDR3 runs 15 residues. As DNA, the CDR3 is TGTGCCGGCAGCTTTTCGGGGGCCGATAATTCACCCCTCCACTTT. Encoded protein: CAGSFSGADNSPLHF.

DNA of the CDR3: TGTGCCACCAGTGATTTGTTCAGCTCTCAGGCTTTCTTT. Translated: CATSDLFSSQAFF. The chain has TRBV24-1 and TRBJ1-1; D unresolved. The germline CDR1 and CDR2 sequences are KGHDR and SFDVKD. The CDR3 consists of 13 residues. V lost 0 bases and J 11 bases, leaving 12 bases between the germline ends.

This clonotype was recorded a few times. The chain employs TRBV6-5 and TRBJ1-1; TRBD1 is a possible D gene (5 bases). The ends were cut back, 6 bases at V and 1 base at J, with 12 bases in the middle. In germline, CDR1 is MNHEY, CDR2 SVGAGI. This CDR3 is 14 amino acids long. This CDR3 reads CASRGLGSNTEAFF. DNA for the CDR3: TGTGCCAGCAGGGGGCTGGGGTCGAACACTGAAGCTTTCTTT.

The chain uses TRBV7-9 and TRBJ2-3; 9 nucleotides match TRBD1. In germline, CDR1 is SEHNR, CDR2 FQNEAQ (reference sequence). V lost 3 bases and J lost 5; bases outside the gene matches: 9. The CDR3 totals 16 residues. The CDR3 sequence: CASSFYRGLEEDTQYF. The CDR3, as DNA: TGTGCCAGCAGCTTCTACAGGGGGCTCGAAGAAGATACGCAGTATTTT.

This clonotype came up a few times. The CDR3 sequence is CASSEWTVPATLHF. The CDR3 region has the DNA TGTGCCAGCAGTGAATGGACAGTTCCGGCGACCCTCCACTTT. This chain uses TRBV6-1 with TRBJ1-6; D is possibly TRBD1 (6 bases). The germline V gene has CDR1 MNHNS and CDR2 SASEGT. Trimming shortened V by 2 bases and J by 14 bases, and 16 bases separated the two germline ends. The CDR3 spans 14 residues.

The rearrangement joins TRBV2 to TRBJ2-7, with 8 bases fitting TRBD1. Germline V gives CDR1 SNHLY, CDR2 FYNNEI. Trimming removed 3 bases from V and 6 bases from J; junction bases left unmatched: 4. CDR3 length: 13 amino acids. CDR3 sequence (DNA): TGTGCCAGCAGTGAGACAGGGGCAGGCGAGCAGTACTTC. Protein: CASSETGAGEQYF.

This clonotype was detected once. DNA for the CDR3: TGTGCCAGCAGCCAGCCGGGTGACGAGCAGTACTTC. This codes for CASSQPGDEQYF. J is TRBJ2-7 and V is TRBV7-8; D not resolved. Per the germline V gene, CDR1 is SGHVS and CDR2 is FQNEAQ. V was trimmed by 5 bases and J by 5 bases, leaving 10 bases between them. This CDR3 is 12 amino acids long.

This clonotype showed up just a few times. The chain has TRBV12-3 or TRBV12-4 and TRBJ1-1; a weak D match, TRBD1 (6 bases). This CDR3 has 14 amino acids. The V end lost 4 bases, the J end lost 5 bases, and 14 bases lay between the germline ends. The CDR3 loop reads CASSSLLRGTEAFF. The CDR3 nucleotides read TGTGCCAGCAGTTCCCTACTGAGGGGGACTGAAGCTTTCTTT.

The chain joins TRBV12-3 or TRBV12-4 to TRBJ1-2; possibly TRBD1 for D (5 bases). Trimming took 5 bases from V and 8 from J, leaving 12 bases between them. This CDR3 has 12 residues. The CDR3 region has the DNA TGTGCCAGCAGTGGCAGGGTTGGCGGCTACACCTTC. This encodes CASSGRVGGYTF.

The rearrangement uses TRBV5-4 and TRBJ2-1, with a possible D match to TRBD1 (5 bases). CDR1 and CDR2 (germline): SGHNT, YYREEE (reference sequence). The ends were cut back, 2 bases at V and 6 bases at J, with 12 bases in the middle. CDR3 length equals 14 residues. In DNA form, the CDR3 reads TGTGCCAGCAGCTTTTGGGCAGACAGCAATGAGCAGTTCTTC. Translation gives CASSFWADSNEQFF.

The rearrangement links TRBV7-9 to TRBJ1-1; D call uncertain. Trimming took off 1 base at V and 1 base at J, with 7 bases between the two ends. Germline V CDR1 and CDR2: SEHNR, FQNEAQ (reference sequence). The CDR3 sequence is 14 residues long. In nucleotides, the CDR3 is TGTGCCAGCAGCTTAGATCTGAGGAACACTGAAGCTTTCTTT. Residues: CASSLDLRNTEAFF. Filled out from reference TRBV7-9 and TRBJ1-1, the complete variable domain reads DTGVSQNPRHKITKRGQNVTFRCDPISEHNRLYWYRQTLGQGPEFLTYFQNEAQLEKSRLLSDRFSAERPKGSFSTLEIQRTEQGDSAMYLCASSLDLRNTEAFFGQGTRLTVV.